Each of the 3 T cell receptor beta chains below was sequenced from the same sample in a study of blood T cell repertoires in COVID-19. The protocol was immunoSEQ multiplex PCR, while the TCRdb copy is restricted to in-frame clones and leaves out a portion. Seen here are approximately 100,000 clones, 86% observed once, and the top ten hold less than 3%. Source material: PBMCs or T cells enriched from blood (not recorded which). Receptors originate from a woman between 50 and 59 years old who had recovered from COVID-19.

The chain uses TRBV5-1 and TRBJ2-5, with D perhaps TRBD1 (6 bases). The CDR3 spans 13 residues. Germline V lookup: CDR1 SGHRS, CDR2 YFSETQ. Deletions cut 4 bases from V and 4 bases from J, with 11 bases between. The CDR3, as DNA: TGCGCCAGCAGCAAGGGGGTAGGAGAGACCCAGTACTTC. As protein: CASSKGVGETQYF.

J is TRBJ2-7 and V is TRBV5-6; 7 nucleotides match TRBD1. Trimming took 2 bases from V and 3 from J; bases not matched to a gene: 11. The CDR3 has 16 residues. Germline assignment: CDR1 SGHDT and CDR2 YYEEEE. The CDR3 loop reads CASSFGLVAGGYEQYF. The CDR3 DNA sequence: TGTGCCAGCAGCTTCGGCTTAGTCGCAGGGGGCTACGAGCAGTACTTC. The entire variable domain, with the rest obtained from reference TRBV5-6 and TRBJ2-7, is as follows: DAGVTQSPTHLIKTRGQQVTLRCSPKSGHDTVSWYQQALGQGPQFIFQYYEEEERQRGNFPDRFSGHQFPNYSSELNVNALLLGDSALYLCASSFGLVAGGYEQYFGPGTRLTVT.

The chain employs TRBV19 and TRBJ2-5, with 13 bases lining up with TRBD2. With V trimmed by 5 bases and J by 1 base, 10 bases remained unmatched. The CDR3 runs 18 residues. The germline gives CDR1 LNHDA, CDR2 SQIVND (reference sequence). The CDR3 nucleotides are TGTGCCAGTAGTCCGCCCGGACTAGCGGGGGTTGTCCAAGAGACCCAGTACTTC. It is translated as CASSPPGLAGVVQETQYF.